A single sample is the source of the 15 T cell receptor beta chains below, sequenced in a study of CD8 T cells in ankylosing spondylitis. TCRdb processed the 5' RACE reads anew with MiXCR; each CDR3 protein has one entry. The repertoire holds roughly 370,000 distinct CDR3 sequences, approximately 20% seen once, with about a sixth in the top ten. No antigens are known for them. Study-level points and caveats: Blood of patients with ankylosing spondylitis appeared to be characterized by a TCR beta motif of eight highly homologous variants.

The sequenced sample consisted of blood, either unsorted or a sorted T cell fraction (not recorded which). All receptors come from a male donor with ankylosing spondylitis.

The V and J genes are TRBV3-1 and TRBJ2-2; 8 bases map to TRBD2. The junction had 3 bases not matched to a gene; V was cut back by 4 bases and J by 2 bases. CDR1 and CDR2 (germline): LGHDT, YNNKEL (reference sequence). There are 15 residues in the CDR3. The CDR3 reads CASSLSGINTGELFF. As DNA, the CDR3 is TGTGCCAGCAGCCTTAGCGGGATCAACACCGGGGAGCTGTTTTTT.

V gene TRBV5-1 combines with J gene TRBJ2-1; D unresolved. Germline V gene sequence: CDR1 SGHRS, CDR2 YFSETQ. The CDR3 length is 14 residues. Trimming cost V 5 bases and J 6 bases, with 15 bases left between them. CDR3 in amino acids: CASRSEPAGNEQFF. For the CDR3, the DNA is TGCGCCAGCAGAAGTGAACCAGCTGGCAATGAGCAGTTCTTC.

This clonotype was detected a few times. The chain has TRBV25-1 and TRBJ2-7; TRBD1 matches at 8 bases. V lost 10 bases, J lost 0 bases, and 8 bases stayed unmatched. CDR1 and CDR2 (germline): MGHDK, SYGVNS. The CDR3 spans 14 residues. The CDR3 nucleotides read TGTGCCATTTATAGGACAGGGTGCTCCTACGAGCAGTACTTC. It specifies CAIYRTGCSYEQYF.

This clonotype was observed at least ten times. The chain recombines TRBV2 with TRBJ2-7; no clear D. V shed 4 bases and J shed 6 bases, with 7 bases lying between them. Germline V gene lookup returns CDR1 SNHLY and CDR2 FYNNEI. The CDR3 sequence is 11 residues long. CDR3 sequence reads: CASSGDREQYF. The CDR3 DNA reads TGTGCCAGCAGTGGAGATCGCGAGCAGTACTTC.

This clonotype has just a few counts. A much bigger clone sits one base away, suggesting this may be a read error. CDR3 sequence reads: CASSRTGDNQPQHF. The CDR3 DNA sequence: TGTGCCAGCAGCCGTACAGGGGACAATCAGCCCCAGCATTTT. The V gene is TRBV6-2 or TRBV6-3, the J gene TRBJ1-5, with 7 bases aligning to TRBD1. The CDR3 runs 14 residues. After removal of 6 bases from V and 3 bases from J, the junction contained 5 bases not matched to a gene. CDR1 MNHEY and CDR2 SVGEGT come from the germline V gene.

This clonotype was observed a handful of times. The gene calls are TRBV5-1 and TRBJ2-2; D gene unclear. CDR1 is SGHRS, CDR2 YFSETQ, per germline. With 6 bases removed from V and 0 bases from J, the gap between germline ends came to 15 bases. This CDR3 is 16 amino acids long. CDR3 amino acids: CASTQQTSTNTGELFF. Written as DNA, the CDR3 is TGCGCCAGCACTCAACAGACTTCCACGAACACCGGGGAGCTGTTTTTT.

The chain employs TRBV6-1 and TRBJ2-6, with D possibly being TRBD1 or TRBD2 (6 bases each). Germline V gene data show CDR1 as MNHNS and CDR2 as SASEGT. The CDR3 has 15 amino acids. V was cut by 6 bases and J by 4 bases, with 13 bases left in between. The CDR3 spells CASRRSGAGANVLTF. CDR3 bases: TGTGCCAGCAGGCGGTCGGGGGCCGGGGCCAACGTCCTGACTTTC.

There are a few counts of this clonotype. V and J are TRBV5-1 and TRBJ2-5, with TRBD1 matching over 7 bases. V dropped 0 bases and J dropped 4; count of bases not matched to a gene: 6. Germline lookup yields CDR1 SGHRS and CDR2 YFSETQ. This CDR3 region has 15 residues. In DNA, the CDR3 is TGCGCCAGCAGCTTGGCCGAGACAGGGCTAGAGACCCAGTACTTC. This codes for CASSLAETGLETQYF.

This clonotype has a handful of counts. The chain has TRBV5-1 and TRBJ1-1; D not certain. The length of the CDR3 is 13 residues. V was clipped by 6 bases and J by 0 bases, with 9 bases between them. Germline V lookup: CDR1 SGHRS, CDR2 YFSETQ. As DNA, the CDR3 is TGCGCCAGCAAGGCAGATATGAACACTGAAGCTTTCTTT. Translated: CASKADMNTEAFF.

The chain combines TRBV3-1 with TRBJ2-1; D is unclear. Germline lookup yields CDR1 LGHDT and CDR2 YNNKEL (reference sequence). Trimming shortened V by 0 bases and J by 6 bases, and 9 bases separated the two germline ends. The CDR3 contains 14 residues. CDR3 residues: CASSQDSARNEQFF. The CDR3 DNA reads TGTGCCAGCAGCCAAGATTCCGCCCGCAATGAGCAGTTCTTC.

J is TRBJ2-5 and V is TRBV30, with D perhaps assigned TRBD1 or TRBD2 (7 bases each). The V end lost 8 bases, the J end lost 5 bases, and 15 bases lay between the germline ends. Germline V lookup: CDR1 GTSNPN, CDR2 SVGIG (reference sequence). The CDR3 consists of 12 residues. The CDR3 sequence is CARGAGGETQYF. CDR3 nucleotide sequence: TGTGCCCGGGGGGCAGGGGGTGAGACCCAGTACTTC. Combining the CDR3 with reference TRBV30 and TRBJ2-5 gives the whole variable domain SQTIHQWPATLVQPVGSPLSLECTVEGTSNPNLYWYRQAAGRGLQLLFYSVGIGQISSEVPQNLSASRPQDRQFILSSKKLLLSDSGFYLCARGAGGETQYFGPGTRLLVL.

This chain joins TRBV4-1 and TRBJ1-1; D gene uncertain. CDR1 is MGHRA and CDR2 is YSYEKL in the germline V gene. The germline V and J ends were trimmed by 0 bases and 5 bases, with 13 bases remaining between them. The length of the CDR3 is 15 residues. CDR3 bases: TGCGCCAGCAGCCAAGATCCACGGGTTTGGACTGAAGCTTTCTTT. Its translation is CASSQDPRVWTEAFF.

This sequence joins TRBV20-1 and TRBJ2-7, with D perhaps given as TRBD1 or TRBD2 (5 bases each). Germline V gene lookup returns CDR1 DFQATT and CDR2 SNEGSKA (reference sequence). Deletions cut 5 bases from V and 0 bases from J, with 17 bases between. The CDR3 length is 15 residues. The CDR3 loop is CSAQAGDAFSYEQYF. The CDR3 DNA sequence: TGCAGTGCTCAGGCCGGGGACGCCTTCTCCTACGAGCAGTACTTC.

This clonotype has only a few counts. The chain carries TRBV2 and TRBJ1-2, with TRBD1 matching over 7 bases. This CDR3 is built from 13 residues. Germline V gene data show CDR1 as SNHLY and CDR2 as FYNNEI. The CDR3 DNA reads TGTGTTAGACGGGACAGCACTAACTATGGCTACACCTTC. Residues: CVRRDSTNYGYTF.

As concerns this clonotype: This may come from a read error, since a much larger clone is one base off. The gene calls are TRBV6-6 and TRBJ2-5; D is uncertain. The CDR3 is 11 amino acids. CDR1 and CDR2 from the germline V gene are MNHNY and SVGAGI (reference sequence). V gave up 2 bases and J gave up 5 bases, with 3 bases separating them. The CDR3 reads CASSYVETQYF. CDR3 nucleotide sequence: TGTGCCAGCAGTTACGTGGAGACCCAGTACTTC.